This T cell receptor (beta chain) originates from a study of T-cell reconstitution after alpha-beta-depleted transplantation in children. For TCRbeta, the library was prepared with unique molecular identifiers. TCRdb re-called the PCR reads through MiXCR, storing one row per CDR3 protein. The sample includes about 240,000 distinct CDR3 sequences, more than 20% of them seen just once. The CDR3 covers 14 residues. Germline CDR1 and CDR2: ENHRY and SYGVKD. Trimming at V came to 5 bases and at J to 5 bases, leaving 6 bases not matched to a gene. In this sample, this clonotype turned up many times. Sample: PBMCs, taken before TCRalphabeta/CD19-depleted stem cell transplant. The chain carries TRBV10-3 and TRBJ1-5, with 7 bases aligning to TRBD1. The clonotype was recovered from a girl aged 2 to 10 with Fanconi anemia, due to receive a stem cell transplant. Here the CDR3 reads CAISQRGQDQPQHF. The CDR3 DNA follows: TGTGCCATCAGTCAGAGGGGGCAGGATCAGCCCCAGCATTTT.